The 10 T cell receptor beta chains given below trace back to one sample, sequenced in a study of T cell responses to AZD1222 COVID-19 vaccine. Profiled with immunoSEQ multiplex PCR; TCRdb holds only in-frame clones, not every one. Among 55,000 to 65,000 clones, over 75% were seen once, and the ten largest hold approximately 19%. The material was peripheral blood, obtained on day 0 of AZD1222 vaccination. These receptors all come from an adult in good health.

The CDR3 reads CASSSPGGVGPLHF. The CDR3 DNA reads TGTGCCAGCAGTTCCCCCGGGGGAGTAGGACCCCTCCACTTT. This chain joins TRBV27 and TRBJ1-6; tentatively, D is TRBD1 (5 bases). Trimming took off 4 bases at V and 12 bases at J, with 16 bases between the two ends. This CDR3 comprises 14 residues. Germline V gene data show CDR1 as MNHEY and CDR2 as SMNVEV (reference sequence).

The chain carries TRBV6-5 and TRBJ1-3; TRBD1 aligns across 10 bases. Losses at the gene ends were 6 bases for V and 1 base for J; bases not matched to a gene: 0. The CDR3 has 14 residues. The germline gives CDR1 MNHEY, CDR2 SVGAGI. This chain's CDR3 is CASRDRGSGNTIYF. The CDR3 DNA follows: TGTGCCAGCAGGGACAGGGGGTCTGGAAACACCATATATTTT.

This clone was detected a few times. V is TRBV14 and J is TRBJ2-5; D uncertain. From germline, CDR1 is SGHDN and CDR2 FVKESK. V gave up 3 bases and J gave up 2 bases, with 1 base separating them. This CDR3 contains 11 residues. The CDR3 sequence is CASSHQETQYF. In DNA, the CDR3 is TGTGCCAGCAGCCATCAAGAGACCCAGTACTTC.

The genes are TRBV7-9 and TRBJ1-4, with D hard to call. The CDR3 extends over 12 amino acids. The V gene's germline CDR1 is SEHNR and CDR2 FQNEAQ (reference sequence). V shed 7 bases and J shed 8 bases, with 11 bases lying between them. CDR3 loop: CASTIEGEKLFF. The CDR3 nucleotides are TGTGCCAGCACTATTGAGGGAGAAAAACTGTTTTTT.

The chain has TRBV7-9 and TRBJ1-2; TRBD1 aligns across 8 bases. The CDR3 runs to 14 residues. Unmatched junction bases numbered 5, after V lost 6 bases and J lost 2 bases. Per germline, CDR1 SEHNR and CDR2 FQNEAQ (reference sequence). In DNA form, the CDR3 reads TGTGCCAGCAGACCGGACAGGGACAACTATGGCTACACCTTC. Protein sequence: CASRPDRDNYGYTF.

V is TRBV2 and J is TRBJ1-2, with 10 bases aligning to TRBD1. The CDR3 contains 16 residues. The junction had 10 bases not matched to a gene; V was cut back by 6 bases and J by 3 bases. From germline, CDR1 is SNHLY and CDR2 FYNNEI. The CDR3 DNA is TGTGCCAGCAGCGGGACAGGGGATCCTATCCACTATGGCTACACCTTC. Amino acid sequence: CASSGTGDPIHYGYTF.

In DNA, the CDR3 is TGTGCCAGCAGCTTATGGGCGGGAGTTACCTACGAGCAGTACTTC. Its translation: CASSLWAGVTYEQYF. The V gene is TRBV11-2, the J gene TRBJ2-7; 7 nucleotides align to TRBD2. With 2 bases clipped from V and 2 bases from J, the junction kept 6 bases outside the gene matches. CDR1 and CDR2 (germline): SGHAT, FQNNGV. The CDR3 loop spans 15 amino acids.

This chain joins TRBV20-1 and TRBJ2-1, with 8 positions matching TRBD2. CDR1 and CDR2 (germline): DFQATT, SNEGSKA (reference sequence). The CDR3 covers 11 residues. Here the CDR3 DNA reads TGCAGCGGGGGGGCCTACAATGAGCAGTTCTTC. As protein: CSGGAYNEQFF.

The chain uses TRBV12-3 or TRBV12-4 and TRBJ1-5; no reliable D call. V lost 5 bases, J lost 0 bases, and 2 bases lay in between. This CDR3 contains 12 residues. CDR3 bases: TGTGCCAGCAGTCCTAGCAATCAGCCCCAGCATTTT. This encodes CASSPSNQPQHF.

The CDR3 DNA sequence: TGTGCCAGCAGCCCTAACCCGGACAGATTCTATGGCTACACCTTC. It is translated as CASSPNPDRFYGYTF. V usage is TRBV7-3 and J usage is TRBJ1-2, with D perhaps TRBD1 (6 bases). The CDR3 has 15 residues. Germline assignment: CDR1 SGHTA and CDR2 FQGTGA. The V and J ends lost 5 bases and 4 bases respectively, with 17 bases between them.